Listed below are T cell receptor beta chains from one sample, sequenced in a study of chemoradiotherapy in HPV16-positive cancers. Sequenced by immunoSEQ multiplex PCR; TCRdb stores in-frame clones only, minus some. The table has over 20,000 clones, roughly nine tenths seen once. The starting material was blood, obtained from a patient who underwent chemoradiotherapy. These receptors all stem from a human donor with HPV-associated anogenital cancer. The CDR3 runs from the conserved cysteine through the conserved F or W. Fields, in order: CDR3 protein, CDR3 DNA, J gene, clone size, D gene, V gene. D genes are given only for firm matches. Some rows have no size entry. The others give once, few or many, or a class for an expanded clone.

CASSREASTDTQYF	TGCGCCAGCAGTCGTGAAGCTAGCACAGATACGCAGTATTTT	TRBJ2-3	NA	NA	TRBV5-1
CASSVGNALGEQFF	TGTGCCAGCAGCGTAGGTAACGCGCTGGGTGAGCAGTTCTTC	TRBJ2-1	NA	NA	TRBV9
CASTLGESQPQHF	TGTGCCAGTACTCTCGGGGAGAGTCAGCCCCAGCATTTT	TRBJ1-5	NA	NA	TRBV19
CASSLGSGQSSGNTIYF	TGTGCCAGCAGCTTGGGGTCAGGGCAGAGCTCTGGAAACACCATATATTTT	TRBJ1-3	NA	NA	TRBV5-4
CASSQDLRLADTQYF	TGCGCCAGCAGCCAAGACCTCCGGCTGGCAGATACGCAGTATTTT	TRBJ2-3	NA	NA	TRBV4-3
CSVGARGSSYEQYF	TGCAGCGTGGGGGCCCGGGGTTCCTCCTACGAGCAGTACTTC	TRBJ2-7	NA	NA	TRBV29-1
CASSIGSSGTQYF	TGTGCCAGTAGTATAGGCTCAAGTGGGACCCAGTACTTC	TRBJ2-5	once	NA	TRBV19
CATQPGQGNTEAFF	TGTGCCACCCAACCGGGACAGGGAAACACTGAAGCTTTCTTT	TRBJ1-1	NA	TRBD1	TRBV10-3
CASRDRDMSSYEQYF	TGTGCCAGCAGGGACCGGGACATGAGCTCCTACGAGCAGTACTTC	TRBJ2-7	few	NA	TRBV6-5
CASSLGGDTDTQYF	TGTGCCAGCAGCTTAGGCGGGGACACAGATACGCAGTATTTT	TRBJ2-3	NA	NA	TRBV7-6
CASSMRAYQETQYF	TGTGCCAGTTCGATGAGGGCCTACCAAGAGACCCAGTACTTC	TRBJ2-5	NA	NA	TRBV5-4
CASSFSSGGGTKTQYF	TGTGCCAGCAGCTTCTCCTCCGGGGGCGGCACTAAGACCCAGTACTTC	TRBJ2-5	NA	NA	TRBV5-5
CASSPRLTDTQYF	TGTGCCAGCAGCCCACGACTGACAGATACGCAGTATTTT	TRBJ2-3	NA	NA	TRBV5-8
CASSLGLQGPYNEQFF	TGCGCCAGCAGCCTGGGACTTCAGGGGCCCTACAATGAGCAGTTCTTC	TRBJ2-1	NA	NA	TRBV5-1
CASSSPRGSGIYEQYF	TGTGCCAGCAGCTCCCCACGAGGTAGCGGGATCTACGAGCAGTACTTC	TRBJ2-7	few	TRBD2	TRBV7-8
CASRREAGGNQPQHF	TGTGCCAGCCGAAGAGAGGCAGGGGGCAATCAGCCCCAGCATTTT	TRBJ1-5	NA	NA	TRBV2
CASSETSGLTDTQYF	TGCGCCAGCAGTGAAACTAGCGGTCTCACGGATACGCAGTATTTT	TRBJ2-3	NA	TRBD2	TRBV10-2
CASSLENSATYNEQFF	TGTGCCAGCAGCTTAGAAAATAGCGCAACCTACAATGAGCAGTTCTTC	TRBJ2-1	NA	NA	TRBV11-3
CASSWRLAVGSYEQYF	TGCGCCAGCAGCTGGCGGTTGGCAGTCGGATCCTACGAGCAGTACTTC	TRBJ2-7	NA	NA	TRBV5-1
CASRETGSYGYTF	TGTGCCAGCAGGGAGACAGGGAGCTATGGCTACACCTTC	TRBJ1-2	NA	TRBD1	TRBV2
CASSVGPSTDTQYF	TGTGCCAGCAGCGTAGGACCAAGCACAGATACGCAGTATTTT	TRBJ2-3	NA	NA	TRBV9
CASSEVGGRYF	TGTGCCAGCAGTGAAGTAGGGGGGCGTTACTTC	TRBJ2-7	NA	NA	TRBV6-1
CASSFTGGTYGYTF	TGTGCCAGCAGCTTTACAGGGGGAACGTATGGCTACACCTTC	TRBJ1-2	once	TRBD1	TRBV5-8
CASSYRTGDNTGELFF	TGTGCCAGCAGTTACCGAACCGGGGATAACACCGGGGAGCTGTTTTTT	TRBJ2-2	NA	NA	TRBV6-6
CASSLRGIYEQYF	TGTGCCAGCAGCTTACGCGGGATCTACGAGCAGTACTTC	TRBJ2-7	NA	NA	TRBV7-2
CASSAWAGPLHF	TGTGCCAGCAGTGCATGGGCCGGGCCCCTCCACTTT	TRBJ1-6	NA	NA	TRBV14
CAWSAGDPFSGANVLTF	TGTGCCTGGAGTGCTGGTGACCCTTTCTCTGGGGCCAACGTCCTGACTTTC	TRBJ2-6	once	NA	TRBV30
CASSPGLYGYTF	TGTGCCAGTAGTCCCGGTCTCTATGGCTACACCTTC	TRBJ1-2	NA	NA	TRBV19
CASSRLAGGGNEQFF	TGTGCCAGCAGCCGACTAGCGGGAGGGGGGAATGAGCAGTTCTTC	TRBJ2-1	few	TRBD2	TRBV6-5
CASSYQAGPYEQYF	TGTGCCAGCAGTTACCAGGCAGGTCCCTACGAGCAGTACTTC	TRBJ2-7	NA	NA	TRBV6-5
CASSLEDTQYF	TGTGCCAGCAGCTTAGAAGATACGCAGTATTTT	TRBJ2-3	few	NA	TRBV7-6